This entry lists 10 T cell receptor beta chains sequenced from one sample in a study of T cells in Graves' hyperthyroidism and ophthalmopathy. Amplified regions were TCR beta CDR3 sequences from RNA transcripts. First-round RT-PCR with HTBI primers amplified the TCR CDR3 region. TCRdb fed the multiplex PCR reads into MiXCR, producing one record per CDR3 protein. The table shows under 450,000 distinct CDR3 sequences, with approximately 12% occurring only once. Sequences were obtained from blood. Every receptor here comes from a man younger than 40 with Graves' hyperthyroidism that later progressed to Graves' ophthalmopathy.

Remarks on this clonotype: The germline gene is not matched at one end of the junction; a read error may be the cause. The chain links TRBV10-3 to TRBJ2-3, with 14 bases lining up with TRBD2. The CDR3 sequence is 17 residues long. Germline V gene sequence: CDR1 ENHRY, CDR2 SYGVKD. The CDR3 region is CAVSGTSGGASTDKQYF. The CDR3 DNA reads as TGTGCCGTCTCCGGGACTAGCGGGGGTGCTAGCACAGATAAGCAGTATTTT.

In this sample, this clonotype turned up many times. The V call is TRBV7-9, the J call TRBJ2-1, with 10 bases aligning to TRBD2. Germline V gives CDR1 SEHNR, CDR2 FQNEAQ (reference sequence). Trimming took 4 bases from V and 9 from J; bases not matched to a gene: 0. The CDR3 has 12 amino acids. The CDR3 sequence: CASSSSGGEQFF. CDR3 in DNA: TGTGCCAGCAGCTCTAGCGGGGGTGAGCAGTTCTTC.

The chain is built from TRBV11-2 and TRBJ2-7, with 8 bases fitting TRBD1. CDR1 is SGHAT and CDR2 is FQNNGV in the germline V gene. This CDR3 comprises 14 residues. V was clipped by 4 bases and J by 3 bases; unmatched bases: 5. The CDR3 coding sequence is TGTGCCAGCAGCTCCGGGACAGGTTTCTACGAGCAGTACTTC. Protein sequence: CASSSGTGFYEQYF. Full variable domain (rest looked up from reference TRBV11-2 and TRBJ2-7): EAGVAQSPRYKIIEKRQSVAFWCNPISGHATLYWYQQILGQGPKLLIQFQNNGVVDDSQLPKDRFSAERLKGVDSTLKIQPAKLEDSAVYLCASSSGTGFYEQYFGPGTRLTVT.

The chain's CDR3 is CSARVRDSLNSPLHF. In DNA, the CDR3 is TGCAGTGCTAGAGTTCGAGACAGTTTAAATTCACCCCTCCACTTT. V is TRBV20-1 and J is TRBJ1-6; possible D gene TRBD1, 5 bases. CDR3 length: 15 amino acids. V lost 1 base and J 7 bases, leaving 14 bases between the germline ends. Germline V gene data show CDR1 as DFQATT and CDR2 as SNEGSKA (reference sequence).

The chain uses TRBV7-9 and TRBJ1-3; 8 bases map to TRBD1. The ends lost 7 bases at V and 3 bases at J; junction bases unmatched: 5. The germline CDR1 and CDR2 sequences are SEHNR and FQNEAQ (reference sequence). This CDR3 is 14 amino acids long. The CDR3 region has the DNA TGTGCCAGCAACCCCGACAGGGGTGGAAACACCATATATTTT. This encodes CASNPDRGGNTIYF.

This clonotype was found many times. V and J are TRBV24-1 and TRBJ2-1, with 16 nucleotides matching TRBD2. CDR3 length: 20 amino acids. The germline CDR1 and CDR2 sequences are KGHDR and SFDVKD. The ends lost 5 bases at V and 1 base at J; junction bases unmatched: 10. The CDR3 spells CATSVPPGLAGGPSYNEQFF. The DNA of the CDR3 is TGTGCCACCAGTGTTCCCCCGGGACTAGCGGGGGGGCCGTCCTACAATGAGCAGTTCTTC.

This clonotype was found many times. The chain carries TRBV13 and TRBJ2-1; 7 bases line up with TRBD2. The CDR3 is 13 amino acids. Looked up from germline, CDR1 is PRHDT and CDR2 is FYEKMQ (reference sequence). V dropped 5 bases and J dropped 2; count of bases not matched to a gene: 0. CDR3 bases: TGTGCCAGCAGCCGGGGGGCCTACAATGAGCAGTTCTTC. Protein sequence: CASSRGAYNEQFF.

This clonotype has ten or more counts. The rearrangement joins TRBV20-1 to TRBJ2-7; 12 bases align to TRBD1. Germline values: CDR1 DFQATT, CDR2 SNEGSKA (reference sequence). This CDR3 spans 15 amino acids. The V and J ends lost 3 bases and 4 bases, in that order; junction bases with no gene match: 7. The CDR3 loop is CSARLGTGGGYEQYF. In DNA form, the CDR3 reads TGCAGTGCTAGGCTCGGGACAGGGGGCGGGTACGAGCAGTACTTC.

In this sample, this clonotype turned up a few times. The J gene is TRBJ2-5, the V gene TRBV28; a possible D gene is TRBD1 (6 bases). The germline V and J ends were trimmed by 1 base and 3 bases, with 12 bases remaining between them. CDR3 length: 15 residues. Germline V gene lookup returns CDR1 MDHEN and CDR2 SYDVKM. CDR3 sequence: CASSLSTGYEETQYF. The CDR3 DNA follows: TGTGCCAGCAGTTTATCCACAGGGTACGAAGAGACCCAGTACTTC.

At least ten counts were recorded for this clonotype. The genes are TRBV20-1 and TRBJ1-2; TRBD1 aligns across 9 bases. The CDR3 is 13 amino acids. V lost 0 bases and J lost 5; bases outside the gene matches: 1. The germline V gene encodes CDR1 DFQATT and CDR2 SNEGSKA (reference sequence). CDR3 region: CSARDGTGYGYTF. The CDR3 DNA reads TGCAGTGCTAGAGACGGGACAGGGTATGGCTACACCTTC.